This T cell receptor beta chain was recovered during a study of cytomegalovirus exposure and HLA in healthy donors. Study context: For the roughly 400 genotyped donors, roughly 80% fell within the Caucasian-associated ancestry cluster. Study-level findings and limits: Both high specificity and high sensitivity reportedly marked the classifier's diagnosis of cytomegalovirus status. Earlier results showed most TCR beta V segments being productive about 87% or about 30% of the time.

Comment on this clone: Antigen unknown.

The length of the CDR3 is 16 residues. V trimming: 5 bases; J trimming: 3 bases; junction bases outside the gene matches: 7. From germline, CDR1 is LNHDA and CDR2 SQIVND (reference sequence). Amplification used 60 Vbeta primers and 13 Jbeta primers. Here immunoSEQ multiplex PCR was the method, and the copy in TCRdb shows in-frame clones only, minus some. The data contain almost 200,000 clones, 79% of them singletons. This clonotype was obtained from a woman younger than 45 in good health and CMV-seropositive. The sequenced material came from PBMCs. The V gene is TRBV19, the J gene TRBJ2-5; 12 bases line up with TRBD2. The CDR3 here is CASSGRTSGDEETQYF. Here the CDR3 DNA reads TGTGCCAGTAGTGGCCGGACTAGCGGGGACGAAGAGACCCAGTACTTC.